The 16 T cell receptor beta chains presented below share a single source sample, sequenced in a study of cytomegalovirus exposure and HLA in healthy donors. 13 Jbeta primers and 60 Vbeta primers were used for the PCR. Repertoires were generated with immunoSEQ multiplex PCR, while TCRdb's copy carries only in-frame clones and drops some. This table holds roughly 130,000 clones, around 74% found once. Sequencing was carried out using PBMCs. Receptor source: a man younger than 35 in good health and CMV-seropositive.

V and J are TRBV5-6 and TRBJ1-4; D possibly corresponds to TRBD1 (6 bases). V was pared by 4 bases and J by 8 bases, with 18 bases between. The germline V gene has CDR1 SGHDT and CDR2 YYEEEE. The CDR3 loop spans 15 amino acids. CDR3 region: CASSLPGQPKEKLFF. In nucleotides, the CDR3 is TGTGCCAGCAGCCTGCCCGGACAGCCAAAAGAAAAACTGTTTTTT.

The chain carries TRBV7-6 and TRBJ2-7; 9 bases are a match to TRBD1. Trimming at V came to 5 bases and at J to 9 bases, leaving 8 bases not matched to a gene. In germline, CDR1 is SGHVS, CDR2 FNYEAQ. There are 13 residues in the CDR3. The CDR3 DNA reads as TGTGCCAGCAGCCCACTGGGACAGGGCGGGCAGTACTTC. Protein sequence: CASSPLGQGGQYF. Complete variable domain (other parts from reference TRBV7-6 and TRBJ2-7): GAGVSQSPRYKVTKRGQDVALRCDPISGHVSLYWYRQALGQGPEFLTYFNYEAQQDKSGLPNDRFSAERPEGSISTLTIQRTEQRDSAMYRCASSPLGQGGQYFGPGTRLTVT.

CDR3 bases: TGTGCCAGTAGTATGGGAGGGTACGAGCAGTACTTC. Amino acids: CASSMGGYEQYF. This chain uses TRBV19 with TRBJ2-5; 7 bases agree with TRBD2. The J call may be mistaken, given a closer DNA end match to TRBJ2-7. The length of the CDR3 is 12 residues. The germline gives CDR1 LNHDA, CDR2 SQIVND (reference sequence).

Only a few counts were recorded for this clone. The V and J genes are TRBV2 and TRBJ2-5, with 9 bases matching TRBD2. In germline, CDR1 is SNHLY, CDR2 FYNNEI. The junction had 10 bases not matched to a gene; V was cut back by 2 bases and J by 9 bases. The CDR3 has 15 residues. As DNA, the CDR3 is TGTGCCAGCAGTGAACCTAGCGGGGCAAAGAGGGCCCAGTACTTC. Its protein is CASSEPSGAKRAQYF.

The chain couples TRBV7-2 to TRBJ1-1, with D perhaps TRBD1 (5 bases). Trimming left V 7 bases short and J 1 base short, with 10 bases between. The germline CDR1 and CDR2 sequences are SGHTA and FQGNSA. CDR3 size: 13 residues. The chain's CDR3 is CASTGQPNTEAFF. The CDR3 DNA reads as TGTGCCAGCACCGGACAACCGAACACTGAAGCTTTCTTT.

The gene calls are TRBV19 and TRBJ2-2; tentatively, D is TRBD1 (5 bases). The V end lost 6 bases, the J end lost 2 bases, and 13 bases lay between the germline ends. Germline V CDR1 and CDR2: LNHDA, SQIVND (reference sequence). The CDR3 is 15 residues long. The CDR3 DNA follows: TGTGCCAGTAGCCTAGGGGCAGCTAACACCGGGGAGCTGTTTTTT. Translation gives CASSLGAANTGELFF.

In nucleotides, the CDR3 is TGTGCCACCGCTATACAGGGGGGAAATAATTCACCCCTCCACTTT. This codes for CATAIQGGNNSPLHF. J is TRBJ1-6 and V is TRBV2; 8 positions agree with TRBD1. The V and J ends lost 10 bases and 5 bases, in that order; junction bases with no gene match: 10. The CDR3 spans 15 residues. Per the germline V gene, CDR1 is SNHLY and CDR2 is FYNNEI.

The chain is built from TRBV5-6 and TRBJ2-7; 8 bases match TRBD2. With 0 bases clipped from V and 6 bases from J, the junction kept 8 bases outside the gene matches. CDR1 is SGHDT, CDR2 YYEEEE, per germline. The CDR3 has 15 residues. CDR3 coding DNA: TGTGCCAGCAGCTTGGAACCGGGACTAGTATTCGAGCAGTACTTC. Protein: CASSLEPGLVFEQYF.

CDR3 protein: CATAGLGLAGGNEQFF. The CDR3 nucleotides are TGTGCCACAGCTGGCCTGGGACTAGCGGGGGGGAATGAGCAGTTCTTC. The chain is built from TRBV18 and TRBJ2-1; TRBD2 matches at 16 bases. Unmatched junction bases numbered 10, after V lost 10 bases and J lost 7 bases. The germline V gene encodes CDR1 KGHSH and CDR2 LQKENI. This CDR3 is built from 16 residues. The full variable domain, its missing parts supplied by reference TRBV18 and TRBJ2-1, is NAGVMQNPRHLVRRRGQEARLRCSPMKGHSHVYWYRQLPEEGLKFMVYLQKENIIDESGMPKERFSAEFPKEGPSILRIQQVVRGDSAAYFCATAGLGLAGGNEQFFGPGTRLTVL.

This clone has more than one count but fewer than ten. The genes are TRBV28 and TRBJ2-5, with TRBD2 identical over 13 bases. The CDR3 loop spans 16 amino acids. Germline V CDR1 and CDR2: MDHEN, SYDVKM. The ends lost 4 bases at V and 3 bases at J; junction bases unmatched: 5. CDR3 sequence reads: CASSSLAGGREETQYF. The CDR3 coding sequence is TGTGCCAGCAGTTCACTAGCGGGGGGGAGGGAAGAGACCCAGTACTTC. Combining the CDR3 with reference TRBV28 and TRBJ2-5 gives the whole variable domain DVKVTQSSRYLVKRTGEKVFLECVQDMDHENMFWYRQDPGLGLRLIYFSYDVKMKEKGDIPEGYSVSREKKERFSLILESASTNQTSMYLCASSSLAGGREETQYFGPGTRLLVL.

There are a few counts of this clone. The J gene is TRBJ1-1, the V gene TRBV5-6; the D gene is possibly TRBD1 (5 bases). V was pared by 3 bases and J by 0 bases, with 12 bases between. The CDR3 extends over 15 amino acids. Germline CDR1 and CDR2: SGHDT and YYEEEE. CDR3 residues: CASSSAGGMNTEAFF. CDR3 in DNA: TGTGCCAGCAGCTCCGCCGGGGGGATGAACACTGAAGCTTTCTTT.

A few counts support this clone. The genes are TRBV5-1 and TRBJ2-1, with 9 bases aligning to TRBD1. The CDR3 extends over 15 amino acids. Germline values: CDR1 SGHRS, CDR2 YFSETQ. J gave up 6 bases and V 2 bases, and 6 bases lay outside the gene matches. The CDR3 bases are TGCGCCAGCAGCTTTGGGGACAGGGATTCCAATGAGCAGTTCTTC. This codes for CASSFGDRDSNEQFF.

This clone was recorded a few times. This sequence joins TRBV28 and TRBJ1-5; 7 bases line up with TRBD1. This CDR3 region has 14 residues. V gave up 7 bases and J gave up 6 bases; unmatched junction bases: 9. The V gene's germline CDR1 is MDHEN and CDR2 SYDVKM. The CDR3: CASNTQGGGQPQHF. CDR3 DNA: TGTGCCAGCAATACGCAGGGGGGTGGTCAGCCCCAGCATTTT.

This clone came up once. The chain recombines TRBV4-1 with TRBJ2-3; the D gene is possibly TRBD1 (5 bases). Germline V gene data show CDR1 as MGHRA and CDR2 as YSYEKL. The CDR3 sequence is 15 residues long. Trimming pared 2 bases from V and 4 bases from J, leaving 13 bases between. The CDR3 reads CASSQKTVTSDTQYF. The CDR3 DNA follows: TGCGCCAGCAGCCAAAAGACAGTAACATCAGATACGCAGTATTTT.

J is TRBJ2-5 and V is TRBV6-1; possibly TRBD2 for D (5 bases). Germline CDR1 is MNHNS and CDR2 is SASEGT. With 1 base removed from V and 4 bases from J, the gap between germline ends came to 19 bases. The CDR3 extends over 17 amino acids. The chain's CDR3 is CASSEVTGLKSGETQYF. DNA for the CDR3: TGTGCCAGCAGTGAAGTTACCGGACTCAAAAGTGGAGAGACCCAGTACTTC.

On this clone itself: Sequence at one end of the junction differs from germline and may be a read error. V gene TRBV7-3 combines with J gene TRBJ1-5, with D maybe TRBD1 (6 bases). Per germline, CDR1 SGHTA and CDR2 FQGTGA. The CDR3 has 13 residues. CDR3 loop: CASSWTADQRQHF. Written as DNA, the CDR3 is TGTGCCAGCAGCTGGACAGCCGATCAGCGCCAGCATTTT.